One and the same sample provided the 11 T cell receptor beta chains below, sequenced in a study of blood T cells in healthy people across ages. Primers used in a second PCR of roughly 7 to 12 cycles were a sample-barcoded 5' primer and a J-beta primer mix. TCRdb re-analysed the 5' RACE reads in MiXCR, keeping a single row per CDR3 protein. The table records fewer than 900,000 distinct CDR3 sequences, roughly 50% of them present only once. The specimen sequenced was blood. These receptors were taken from a woman aged 60 to 75 in good health.

This chain uses TRBV15 with TRBJ2-1, with D maybe TRBD1 (5 bases). From germline, CDR1 is LNHNV and CDR2 YYDKDF (reference sequence). This CDR3 spans 16 amino acids. V was trimmed by 0 bases and J by 7 bases, leaving 16 bases between them. Here the CDR3 reads CATSRDTGIFENEQFF. The CDR3 nucleotides read TGTGCCACCAGCAGAGACACAGGTATTTTTGAGAATGAGCAGTTCTTC.

The chain recombines TRBV11-2 with TRBJ2-1, with unresolved D. The end of the DNA aligns better with TRBJ2-7, so the J call may be wrong. Germline assignment: CDR1 SGHAT and CDR2 FQNNGV. This CDR3 has 16 amino acids. The CDR3 DNA reads as TGTGCCAGCAGCAGGGATACTGGAAGCTCCTACAATGAGCAGTACTTC. This encodes CASSRDTGSSYNEQYF.

The chain combines TRBV5-1 with TRBJ2-2; 10 bases line up with TRBD1. The germline V gene has CDR1 SGHRS and CDR2 YFSETQ. The CDR3 contains 17 residues. V gave up 4 bases and J gave up 0 bases; unmatched junction bases: 6. The DNA for the CDR3 is TGCGCCAGCAGCAGAAAGACAGGGGGCTCGAACACCGGGGAGCTGTTTTTT. Translation: CASSRKTGGSNTGELFF.

This clonotype turned up a few times. V usage is TRBV20-1 and J usage is TRBJ1-5, with a weak D call TRBD1 (6 bases). Germline-derived CDR1 and CDR2 are DFQATT and SNEGSKA (reference sequence). V shed 7 bases and J shed 0 bases, with 13 bases lying between them. The CDR3 runs to 14 residues. The CDR3 region is CSVGTPYSNQPQHF. CDR3 coding DNA: TGCAGTGTTGGGACACCCTATAGCAATCAGCCCCAGCATTTT.

The chain combines TRBV10-3 with TRBJ2-6, with no clear D. Germline CDR1 ENHRY, CDR2 SYGVKD. This CDR3 comprises 13 residues. With 8 bases removed from V and 0 bases from J, the gap between germline ends came to 5 bases. In DNA form, the CDR3 reads TGTGCCATCTCCCACTCTGGGGCCAACGTCCTGACTTTC. This codes for CAISHSGANVLTF.

CDR3 region: CASSVVLAGGGEQFF. CDR3 coding DNA: TGTGCCAGCAGCGTCGTACTAGCGGGAGGAGGTGAGCAGTTCTTC. The chain carries TRBV9 and TRBJ2-1; 12 nucleotides match TRBD2. Germline V gene sequence: CDR1 SGDLS, CDR2 YYNGEE. This CDR3 is 15 amino acids long. V lost 2 bases, J lost 9 bases, and 6 bases stayed unmatched. Combining the CDR3 with reference TRBV9 and TRBJ2-1 gives the whole variable domain DSGVTQTPKHLITATGQRVTLRCSPRSGDLSVYWYQQSLDQGLQFLIQYYNGEERAKGNILERFSAQQFPDLHSELNLSSLELGDSALYFCASSVVLAGGGEQFFGPGTRLTVL.

This clonotype was picked up many times. The chain joins TRBV4-3 to TRBJ2-1; TRBD2 aligns across 13 bases. The J call is in doubt because the DNA end fits TRBJ2-7 better. This CDR3 spans 20 amino acids. Germline V gene data show CDR1 as LGHNA and CDR2 as YSLEER. DNA for the CDR3: TGCGCCAGCAGCCAAGAGTGGGGGTGGACTAGCGGGAGTTTCTACAATGAGCAGTACTTC. This codes for CASSQEWGWTSGSFYNEQYF.

The J gene is TRBJ1-2, the V gene TRBV3-1; D is ambiguous. Germline CDR1 LGHDT, CDR2 YNNKEL (reference sequence). This CDR3 contains 15 residues. The V and J ends lost 0 bases and 4 bases respectively, with 12 bases between them. Here the CDR3 reads CASSQEEGSFYGYTF. CDR3 nucleotide sequence: TGTGCCAGCAGCCAAGAAGAGGGTTCTTTCTATGGCTACACCTTC. The whole variable domain, remainder taken from reference TRBV3-1 and TRBJ1-2, is DTAVSQTPKYLVTQMGNDKSIKCEQNLGHDTMYWYKQDSKKFLKIMFSYNNKELIINETVPNRFSPKSPDKAHLNLHINSLELGDSAVYFCASSQEEGSFYGYTFGSGTRLTVV.

The V and J genes are TRBV28 and TRBJ2-7; no firm D call. From germline, CDR1 is MDHEN and CDR2 SYDVKM. Trimming took 8 bases from V and 6 from J, leaving 11 bases between them. CDR3 length: 11 amino acids. The CDR3 is CASRAAFEQYF. The CDR3 bases are TGTGCCAGCCGGGCTGCCTTCGAGCAGTACTTC.

The V call is TRBV20-1, the J call TRBJ2-7; 7 positions agree with TRBD2. Trimming took 0 bases from V and 2 from J; bases not matched to a gene: 10. The CDR3 is 16 residues long. From germline, CDR1 is DFQATT and CDR2 SNEGSKA (reference sequence). In DNA, the CDR3 is TGCAGTGCTAGAGATGGGGGGGTCTACAACACCTACGAGCAGTACTTC. Translated, it gives CSARDGGVYNTYEQYF.

V usage is TRBV5-1 and J usage is TRBJ2-5; 9 bases fit TRBD1. Germline V lookup: CDR1 SGHRS, CDR2 YFSETQ. Trimming at V came to 3 bases and at J to 4 bases, leaving 4 bases not matched to a gene. The CDR3 is 14 residues long. CDR3 in amino acids: CASSYAGQGETQYF. The CDR3 coding sequence is TGCGCCAGCAGCTACGCGGGACAGGGAGAGACCCAGTACTTC. Complete variable domain (other parts from reference TRBV5-1 and TRBJ2-5): KAGVTQTPRYLIKTRGQQVTLSCSPISGHRSVSWYQQTPGQGLQFLFEYFSETQRNKGNFPGRFSGRQFSNSRSEMNVSTLELGDSALYLCASSYAGQGETQYFGPGTRLLVL.